The sequence of this TCR beta chain was determined in a study of CD8+CD57+ T cells in acquired aplastic anemia. The overall study: An average of roughly 2.9 ug of DNA was obtained from sorted CD4+ and CD8+ cells.

CDR3 and TCR beta VDJ profiling relied on genomic DNA as the template. One entry per CDR3 protein, called by TCRdb with MiXCR from the reads. The data contain a few hundred thousand distinct CDR3 sequences, 55% to 70% of them singletons. This clonotype was counted ten times or more. The CDR3 length is 13 residues. V lost 5 bases to trimming and J lost 5 bases, with 12 bases between them. From germline, CDR1 is MNHNY and CDR2 SVGAGI (reference sequence). This chain uses TRBV6-6 with TRBJ2-5, with a possible D match to TRBD1 (6 bases). Material: sorted CD4+, CD8+, or CD8+CD57+ T cells (not recorded which) from PBMCs. The sequence came from a human donor in good health, serving as a control. The CDR3 sequence: CASSRDMLETQYF. CDR3 in DNA: TGTGCCAGCAGTCGGGACATGCTCGAGACCCAGTACTTC.